This TCR beta chain derives from a study of cytomegalovirus exposure and HLA in healthy donors. The CDR3 spans 14 residues. V trimming: 8 bases; J trimming: 1 base; junction bases outside the gene matches: 2. CDR1 and CDR2 from the germline V gene are MGHDK and SYGVNS. PCR primers comprised 60 Vbeta and 13 Jbeta primers. Libraries were prepared by immunoSEQ multiplex PCR; TCRdb keeps only in-frame clonotypes and omits some of them. Of roughly 150,000 clones listed, 73% are singletons. Study-level findings and limits: In a later analysis, several top co-occurrence clusters appeared linked to parvovirus B19, influenza, CMV and Epstein-Barr virus.

Concerning this clone itself: Its cognate antigen is unknown.

The sequence was obtained from a woman in her late teens or twenties in good health and CMV-seropositive. This chain links TRBV25-1 with TRBJ2-5; 12 nucleotides align to TRBD2. Sequences were obtained from PBMCs. DNA for the CDR3: TGTGCCAGCTCACTAGCGGGGGGCCAAGAGACCCAGTACTTC. This encodes CASSLAGGQETQYF.